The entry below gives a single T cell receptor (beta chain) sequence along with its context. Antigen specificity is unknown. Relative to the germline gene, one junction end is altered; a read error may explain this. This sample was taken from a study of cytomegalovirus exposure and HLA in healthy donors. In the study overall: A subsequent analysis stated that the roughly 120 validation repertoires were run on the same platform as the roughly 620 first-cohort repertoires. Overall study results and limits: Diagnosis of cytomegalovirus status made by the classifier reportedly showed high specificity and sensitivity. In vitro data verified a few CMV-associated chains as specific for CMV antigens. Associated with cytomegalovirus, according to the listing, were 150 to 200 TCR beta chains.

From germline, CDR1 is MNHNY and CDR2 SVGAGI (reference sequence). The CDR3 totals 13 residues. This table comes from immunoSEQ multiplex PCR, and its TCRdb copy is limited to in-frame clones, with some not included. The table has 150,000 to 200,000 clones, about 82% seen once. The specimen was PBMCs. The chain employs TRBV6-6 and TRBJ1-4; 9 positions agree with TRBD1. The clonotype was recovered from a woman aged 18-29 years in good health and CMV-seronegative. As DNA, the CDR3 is TGTGCCAGCAGTTCAAACGAGGGACAGGGATTAAACTTT. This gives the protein CASSSNEGQGLNF.